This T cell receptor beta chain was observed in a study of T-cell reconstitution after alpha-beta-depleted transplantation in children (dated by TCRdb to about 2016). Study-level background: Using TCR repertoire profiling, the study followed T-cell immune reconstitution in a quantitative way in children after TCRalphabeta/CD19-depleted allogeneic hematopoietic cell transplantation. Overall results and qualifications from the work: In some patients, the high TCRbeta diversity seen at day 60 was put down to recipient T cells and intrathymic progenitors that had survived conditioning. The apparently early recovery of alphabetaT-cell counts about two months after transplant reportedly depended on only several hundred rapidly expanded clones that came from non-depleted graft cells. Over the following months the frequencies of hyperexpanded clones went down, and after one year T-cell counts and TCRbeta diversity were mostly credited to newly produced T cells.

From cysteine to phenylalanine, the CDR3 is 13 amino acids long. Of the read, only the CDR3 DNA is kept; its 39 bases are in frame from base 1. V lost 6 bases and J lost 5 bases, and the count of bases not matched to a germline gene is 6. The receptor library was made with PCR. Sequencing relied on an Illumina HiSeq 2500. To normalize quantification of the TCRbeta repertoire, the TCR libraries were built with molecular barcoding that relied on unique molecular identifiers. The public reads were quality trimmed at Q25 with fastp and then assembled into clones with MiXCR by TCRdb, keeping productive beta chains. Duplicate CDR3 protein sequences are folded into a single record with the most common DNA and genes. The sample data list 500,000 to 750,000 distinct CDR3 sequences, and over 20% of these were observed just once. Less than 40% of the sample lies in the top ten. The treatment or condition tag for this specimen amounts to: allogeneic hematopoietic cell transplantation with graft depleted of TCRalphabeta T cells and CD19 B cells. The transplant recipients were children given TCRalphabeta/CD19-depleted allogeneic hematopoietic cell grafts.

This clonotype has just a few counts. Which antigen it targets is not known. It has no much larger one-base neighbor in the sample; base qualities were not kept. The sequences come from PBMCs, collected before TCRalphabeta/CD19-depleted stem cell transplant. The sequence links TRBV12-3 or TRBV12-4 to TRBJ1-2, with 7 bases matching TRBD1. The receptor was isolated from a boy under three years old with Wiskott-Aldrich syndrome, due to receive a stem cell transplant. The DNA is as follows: TGTGCCAGCAGCCCCAAGGGGGCGTATGGCTACACCTTC. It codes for CASSPKGAYGYTF.